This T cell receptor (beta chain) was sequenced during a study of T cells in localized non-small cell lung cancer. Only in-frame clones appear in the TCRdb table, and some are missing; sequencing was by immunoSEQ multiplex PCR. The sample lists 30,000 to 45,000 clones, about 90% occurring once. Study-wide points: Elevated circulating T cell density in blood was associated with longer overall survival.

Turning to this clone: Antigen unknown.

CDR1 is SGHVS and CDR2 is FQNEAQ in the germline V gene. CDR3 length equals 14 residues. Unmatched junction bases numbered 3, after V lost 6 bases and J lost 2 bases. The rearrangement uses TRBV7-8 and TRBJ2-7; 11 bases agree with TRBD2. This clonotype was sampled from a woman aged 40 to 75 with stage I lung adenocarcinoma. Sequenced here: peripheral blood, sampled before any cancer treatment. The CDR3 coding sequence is TGTGCCAGCAGTACGACTAGCGGGACCTACGAGCAGTACTTC. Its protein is CASSTTSGTYEQYF. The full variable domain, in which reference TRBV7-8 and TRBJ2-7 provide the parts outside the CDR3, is GAGVSQSPRYKVAKRGQDVALRCDPISGHVSLFWYQQALGQGPEFLTYFQNEAQLDKSGLPSDRFFAERPEGSVSTLKIQRTQQEDSAVYLCASSTTSGTYEQYFGPGTRLTVT.